This is a list of T cell receptor beta chains from one sample in a study of T cell repertoires in cytomegalovirus infection. Their cognate antigens are unknown. TCRdb reprocessed the reads via MiXCR and lists one record per CDR3 protein. The sample has 7,400 or so distinct CDR3 sequences, roughly half seen once. Sequencing was done on a sample of PBMCs, sequenced either directly or after in vitro stimulation (not recorded which). All receptors derive from a human donor in good health (CMV status not recorded). Some clones in this sample may be carry-over from other donors' samples. Each CDR3 is given with its conserved first and last residue. A D gene is named only where the DNA matches it firmly. Size is omitted from some rows. Given values are once, few, many or a class for expanded clones.

TRBD1,few,TRBV6-1,TRBJ1-5,TGTGCCAGCAGTGAAGAAGCAGGGGGGGTTCAGCCCCAGCATTTT,CASSEEAGGVQPQHF
-,-,TRBV7-9,TRBJ2-1,TGTGCCAGCAGATTAATAGGGGTCAGCTCCTACAATGAGAAGTTCTTC,CASRLIGVSSYNEKFF
TRBD2,few,TRBV10-3,TRBJ2-1,TGTGCCATCAGTGAACTAGCGCAGAGCTCCTACAATGAGCAGTTCTTC,CAISELAQSSYNEQFF
-,-,TRBV28,TRBJ2-5,TGTGCCAGCACTAAACTGGCCAGGGGATGGGAGACCCAGTACTTC,CASTKLARGWETQYF
-,-,TRBV7-9,TRBJ2-7,TGTGCCATCAGCTACCGGGACATCGGTTTCTATGAGCAGTACTTC,CAISYRDIGFYEQYF
-,-,TRBV7-9,TRBJ2-1,TGTGCCAGCAGCTTACGAGGCGAGAGCGCCTACAATGATCAGTTCTTC,CASSLRGESAYNDQFF
-,-,TRBV28,TRBJ2-2,TGTGCCAGCAGCCTCGGGACTCTCGGCGCCGGGGAGCTGTTTTTT,CASSLGTLGAGELFF
-,-,TRBV27,TRBJ2-7,TGTGCCAGCCGCCAAATAAGGGGGATCGGGAACGAGCAGTACTTC,CASRQIRGIGNEQYF
-,many,TRBV19,TRBJ1-2,TGTGCCAGTAGTGCCCCGGACGGTTCTAACTATGGCTACACCTTC,CASSAPDGSNYGYTF
TRBD1,-,TRBV6-5,TRBJ1-5,TGTGCCACAGGCCTCCGACAGGGGACCAATCTGCCCCCACATTTT,CATGLRQGTNLPPHF
TRBD1,-,TRBV27,TRBJ2-7,TGTGCCAGCAGTTTGGGGACAGGGGTCTACGAGCAGTACTTC,CASSLGTGVYEQYF
-,many,TRBV12-3/TRBV12-4,TRBJ1-5,TGTGCCAGCAGTTTTGGGGGGAGTTTTCAGCCCCAGCATTTT,CASSFGGSFQPQHF
-,many,TRBV12-3/TRBV12-4,TRBJ2-7,TGTGCCAGCAGTTTAGCGGAAGGGGCCTACGAGCAGTACTTC,CASSLAEGAYEQYF
-,-,TRBV12-3/TRBV12-4,TRBJ1-1,TGTTCCAGCAGCCTCAGGGTTTCCAAACATTTCACTGAAGATTTCTTT,CSSSLRVSKHFTEDFF